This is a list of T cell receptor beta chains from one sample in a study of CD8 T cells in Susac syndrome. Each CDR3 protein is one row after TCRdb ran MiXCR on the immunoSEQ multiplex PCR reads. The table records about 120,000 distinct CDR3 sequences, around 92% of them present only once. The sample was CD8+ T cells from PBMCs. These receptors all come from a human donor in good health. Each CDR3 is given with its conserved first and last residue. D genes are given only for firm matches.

CASSRGTGVEQYF,TRBD1,TRBV4-1,TRBJ2-7
CASSTFGEEGTEAFF,NA,TRBV27,TRBJ1-1
CASRRGQGWSTF,TRBD1,TRBV12-3/TRBV12-4,TRBJ1-2
CASSTKGGSIRHTGELFF,NA,TRBV14,TRBJ2-2
CASSGGPRAEAFF,NA,TRBV6-2/TRBV6-3,TRBJ1-1
CASSPLGGETLHF,NA,TRBV18,TRBJ1-6
CASSVAISSYEQYF,NA,TRBV9,TRBJ2-7
CAWDSREIGTDTQYF,NA,TRBV30,TRBJ2-3
CASNPWTAEDTGELFF,NA,TRBV7-9,TRBJ2-2
CASSPRTTLYEQYF,NA,TRBV11-2,TRBJ2-7
CASSSLAGEETQYF,TRBD2,TRBV2,TRBJ2-5
CASSYRGWDRDNYGYTF,TRBD1,TRBV6-5,TRBJ1-2
CASSPKPSGRASGNEQFF,TRBD2,TRBV5-1,TRBJ2-1
CASSSLIAILSLDTQYF,NA,TRBV6-8,TRBJ2-3
CASREGLAGGSYEQYF,TRBD2,TRBV2,TRBJ2-7
CASSSDPGTGRDTQYF,TRBD1,TRBV7-9,TRBJ2-3
CSVDVSGANVLTF,NA,TRBV29-1,TRBJ2-6
CASSLESNQPQHF,NA,TRBV12-3/TRBV12-4,TRBJ1-5
CASSSDGTAVNQPQHF,TRBD1,TRBV19,TRBJ1-5
CASSLGSFYEQYF,NA,TRBV7-2,TRBJ2-7
CATSFPQADEQFF,NA,TRBV15,TRBJ2-1
CSASGGREAFF,NA,TRBV20-1,TRBJ1-1
CASSLEYSNQPQHF,NA,TRBV7-2,TRBJ1-5
CASSPRVMNTEAFF,NA,TRBV14,TRBJ1-1
CASRRTGGEDQPQHF,TRBD1,TRBV2,TRBJ1-5
CASSSGVGSTEAFF,NA,TRBV19,TRBJ1-1
CASSLGWPKNIQYF,NA,TRBV2,TRBJ2-4
CASSLNSGGDTQYF,NA,TRBV7-3,TRBJ2-3
CATIRGRDYEQYF,NA,TRBV6-2/TRBV6-3,TRBJ2-7
CASSISGQSNQPQHF,NA,TRBV19,TRBJ1-5
CASSQGQGGYEQYF,TRBD1,TRBV7-7,TRBJ2-7
CSADPSGNNEQFF,TRBD2,TRBV29-1,TRBJ2-1
CASSYSTNNEQFF,NA,TRBV6-2/TRBV6-3,TRBJ2-1
CASSLEGSGAFF,NA,TRBV3-1,TRBJ1-1
CSAQLAQNEQYF,NA,TRBV29-1,TRBJ2-7
CASTLGPGGYNEQFF,TRBD2,TRBV19,TRBJ2-1
CASSLRTGGETQYF,TRBD1,TRBV7-9,TRBJ2-5
CASSGEAENYGYTF,NA,TRBV9,TRBJ1-2
CASSMDRGNYEQYF,TRBD1,TRBV5-1,TRBJ2-7